This T cell receptor (beta chain) is from a study of beta chain bispecific antibodies for T cell cancers (TCRdb year 2021). Concerning the study at large: Healthy donor T cells were cocultured with T cell leukemia lines and bispecific antibodies, then TRBV sequencing of surviving cells measured the depletion of each TRBV family. Jurkat cells expressed surface TRBV12 (TRBV12-3), and HPB-ALL cells expressed surface TRBV5-5.

The libraries included unique molecular identifier barcodes, and the barcodes were used to quantify clonotypes. Qiagen AllPrep DNA/RNA Micro kits were used to isolate total RNA, and an Agilent TapeStation was used to check RNA quality. TCR beta libraries were constructed by 5' RACE, in which cDNA synthesis was followed by two PCR steps with TCR beta constant-region gene-specific primers. Sequencing of the TCR beta libraries was performed on an Illumina MiSeq platform. Turning to the authors' computational methods: MIGEC, MiXCR and VDJtools were used to process the reads. Clonotype frequency was calculated as the fraction of unique molecular identifiers assigned to a given clonotype among all unique molecular identifiers in the sample. Nonfunctional TRBV genes classified in IMGT as pseudogenes or open reading frames, such as TRBV1, TRBV12-1 and TRBV21, were excluded. The public reads were run again by TCRdb, first through fastp at Q25 and then through MiXCR, and only productive beta chains were kept. A single entry per CDR3 protein holds the most common genes and DNA from its merged rows. The V and J calls and clone size come from TCRdb's table, not from the authors' own analysis. Here the sample has thousands of distinct CDR3 sequences; less than 2.5% occur a single time. Approximately 68% of the sample comes from the top ten.

This clonotype occurred many times. Its antigen target is currently unknown. The record has no base qualities; no much larger clone is one base away. The treatment or condition label for this specimen denotes: alpha-CD19 control bispecific (anti-CD19 x anti-CD3). T cells were expanded from blood mononuclear cells with anti-CD3 antibody OKT3 or CD3/CD28 Dynabeads for around three days. Anti-CD19 bispecific antibody cocultures served as comparators for TRBV sequencing; in separate killing assays, anti-CD19 had no effect on Jurkat or HPB-ALL cells. The expanded T cells were grown in RPMI 1640 containing around 10% fetal bovine serum, recombinant human IL-2 (about 100 IU/ml) and IL-7 (about 4.5 ng/ml). Cocultures combined about 50,000 normal T cells with about 50,000 target cells and bispecific antibody in 95 to 100 ul, incubated more than 15 hours at 37°C. Each bispecific antibody was composed of two single-chain variable fragments, which were expressed in a single-chain diabody format with a His tag. Effector T cells were obtained from healthy human donors, and peripheral blood mononuclear cells were isolated from leukapheresis samples by Ficoll density gradient centrifugation.

The CDR1 and CDR2 encoded by the germline V gene (reference sequence) are MNHEY and SMNVEV. Taken from cysteine to phenylalanine, the CDR3 has 16 residues. The CDR3 DNA has 48 bases and is translated from base 1. Relative to germline, V is 5 bases shorter and J is 2 bases shorter, with 17 bases between their ends. Points the paper makes about the study in general: Cross-reactivity of the anti-TRBV5-5 antibody with TRBV5-6 was attributed to high sequence similarity between the two genes. Relative to anti-CD19, exposure to anti-TRBV5-5 lowered TRBV5-5 signal by roughly 98% and lowered signal from the closely related TRBV5-6 by roughly 90%. Relative to anti-CD19, the TRBV12-3 share of total TRBV signal was reduced by 97% to 99% after anti-TRBV12 exposure, whereas a nonsignificant 35% to 40% decrease was observed for TRBV12-4. Each sequenced sample mixed leukemia cell line cells with normal T cells, and most targeted TRBV signal came from the leukemia cells rather than normal T cells.

This clonotype was obtained from a human donor in good health. Some clones in this sample may be carry-over from other donors' samples. The rearrangement combines TRBV27 with TRBJ2-3; the D gene is possibly TRBD2, with 5 bases matching. The sequencing here drew on T cells from a healthy donor cultured with Jurkat leukemia cells, taken from a culture containing an anti-CD19 bispecific antibody. The CDR3 is CASSPFGLSDTDTQYF. The sequence in DNA is TGTGCCAGCAGTCCCTTTGGACTCTCAGACACAGATACGCAGTATTTT.